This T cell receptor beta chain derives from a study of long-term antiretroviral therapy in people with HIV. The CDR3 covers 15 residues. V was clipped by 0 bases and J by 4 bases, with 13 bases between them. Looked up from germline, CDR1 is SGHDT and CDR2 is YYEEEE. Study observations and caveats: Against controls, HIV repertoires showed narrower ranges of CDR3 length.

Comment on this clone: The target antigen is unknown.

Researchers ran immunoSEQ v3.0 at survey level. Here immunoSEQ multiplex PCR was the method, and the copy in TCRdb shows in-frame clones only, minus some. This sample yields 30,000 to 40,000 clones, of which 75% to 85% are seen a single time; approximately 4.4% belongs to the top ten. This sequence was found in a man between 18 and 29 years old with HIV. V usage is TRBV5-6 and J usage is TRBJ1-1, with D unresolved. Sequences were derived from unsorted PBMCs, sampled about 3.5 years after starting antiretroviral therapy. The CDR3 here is CASSLEPGSSTEAFF. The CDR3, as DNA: TGTGCCAGCAGCTTGGAGCCGGGGTCGAGCACTGAAGCTTTCTTT.